The present TCR beta chain was sequenced within a study of identical twins. V was clipped by 0 bases and J by 4 bases, with 9 bases between them. There are 14 residues in the CDR3. The germline CDR1 and CDR2 sequences are MGHRA and YSYEKL. Template switching added a universal primer site, and cDNA bore unique molecular identifiers. One entry per CDR3 protein, called by TCRdb with MiXCR from the 5' RACE reads. The sample carries some 1,600,000 distinct CDR3 sequences, about 32% recorded once. General study results and limits: Fewer insertions marked abundant cord blood beta clonotypes; young adult naive trended weakly, memory not at all. Partial confounding of zero-insertion analyses by invariant MAIT and iNKT cells was possible.

To note about this clonotype: Its target is not known.

Sequences were obtained from cord blood. The rearrangement links TRBV4-1 to TRBJ1-2; D is unresolved. The receptor comes from a newborn girl in good health. CDR3 nucleotide sequence: TGCGCCAGCAGCCAAGAATCGGGAACCTATGGCTACACCTTC. As protein: CASSQESGTYGYTF.